The 8 T cell receptor beta chains below come from one sample, sequenced in a study of PD-1 blockade in classical Hodgkin lymphoma. Assay: immunoSEQ multiplex PCR; the TCRdb copy retains only in-frame clones and omits some. The sample includes just under 100,000 clones, over 70% of them seen just once. No patient escaped relapse after autologous stem cell transplantation, and brentuximab vedotin exposure varied. Source: peripheral blood mononuclear cells (PBMCs), taken at baseline. The source of these receptors is a human donor with classical Hodgkin lymphoma.

This clone appeared a single time. The chain carries TRBV19 and TRBJ2-1, with D perhaps TRBD1 or TRBD2 (5 bases each). The CDR3 spans 16 residues. Germline V gene sequence: CDR1 LNHDA, CDR2 SQIVND (reference sequence). Trimming removed 1 base from V and 3 bases from J, with 13 bases in between. The CDR3 coding sequence is TGTGCCAGTAGTATAGGGGGGTCCGCAGTCTACAATGAGCAGTTCTTC. Translated, it gives CASSIGGSAVYNEQFF.

The rearrangement joins TRBV5-4 to TRBJ2-1; 15 bases line up with TRBD2. This CDR3 is built from 15 residues. From germline, CDR1 is SGHNT and CDR2 YYREEE (reference sequence). Unmatched junction bases numbered 4, after V lost 5 bases and J lost 7 bases. CDR3 residues: CASRQGLAGGNEQFF. The CDR3 DNA sequence: TGTGCCAGCAGACAGGGACTAGCGGGAGGAAATGAGCAGTTCTTC.

In its sample, this clone was seen once. CDR3 protein: CASSVALPGMAGWDTEAFF. The CDR3 nucleotides read TGTGCCAGCAGCGTAGCACTCCCAGGGATGGCCGGTTGGGACACTGAAGCTTTCTTT. This sequence joins TRBV9 and TRBJ1-1; D might be TRBD1 (5 bases). The ends were cut back, 0 bases at V and 3 bases at J, with 24 bases in the middle. Germline CDR1 and CDR2: SGDLS and YYNGEE. This CDR3 has 19 residues.

The chain uses TRBV7-2 and TRBJ2-7; D remains unclear. Germline lookup yields CDR1 SGHTA and CDR2 FQGNSA. This CDR3 is 14 amino acids long. Trimming took off 3 bases at V and 7 bases at J, with 16 bases between the two ends. CDR3 sequence (DNA): TGTGCCAGCAGCTTGGTACAGTATTGGGGTGAGCAGTACTTC. Translating it yields CASSLVQYWGEQYF.

The chain combines TRBV7-9 with TRBJ2-2; D tentatively fits TRBD1 or TRBD2 (6 bases each). The CDR3 is made up of 15 amino acids. Deletions cut 3 bases from V and 3 bases from J, with 11 bases between. Germline CDR1 is SEHNR and CDR2 is FQNEAQ (reference sequence). CDR3 amino acids: CASSFRRGDTGELFF. CDR3 in DNA: TGTGCCAGCAGCTTTAGGAGGGGGGACACCGGGGAGCTGTTTTTT. Full variable domain (remainder filled in from reference TRBV7-9 and TRBJ2-2): DTGVSQNPRHKITKRGQNVTFRCDPISEHNRLYWYRQTLGQGPEFLTYFQNEAQLEKSRLLSDRFSAERPKGSFSTLEIQRTEQGDSAMYLCASSFRRGDTGELFFGEGSRLTVL.

Points on this clone: One end of the junction fails to match germline, which may point to a read error. The chain uses TRBV28 and TRBJ2-7, with D perhaps TRBD1 or TRBD2 (5 bases each). There are 17 residues in the CDR3. The germline CDR1 and CDR2 sequences are MDHEN and SYDVKM. As DNA, the CDR3 is TGTGCCAGCAGTTTAGTTGACCCCGATGGGACCTCCCACGAGCAGTACTTC. This sequence encodes CASSLVDPDGTSHEQYF.

The rearrangement joins TRBV4-1 to TRBJ2-5; D may be TRBD2 (6 bases). Germline V gene data show CDR1 as MGHRA and CDR2 as YSYEKL. The CDR3 is 15 amino acids. V gave up 4 bases and J gave up 5 bases, with 17 bases separating them. The CDR3 here is CASSLYGGGGETQYF. The CDR3, as DNA: TGCGCCAGCAGCCTATACGGGGGTGGCGGCGAGACCCAGTACTTC.

The gene calls are TRBV6-5 and TRBJ2-7; possibly TRBD1 for D (6 bases). Germline CDR1 is MNHEY and CDR2 is SVGAGI. Trimming removed 6 bases at V and 6 bases at J, with 9 bases between. The CDR3 runs to 11 residues. CDR3 protein: CASSVRGEQYF. In DNA, the CDR3 is TGTGCCAGCAGCGTCAGGGGCGAGCAGTACTTC.